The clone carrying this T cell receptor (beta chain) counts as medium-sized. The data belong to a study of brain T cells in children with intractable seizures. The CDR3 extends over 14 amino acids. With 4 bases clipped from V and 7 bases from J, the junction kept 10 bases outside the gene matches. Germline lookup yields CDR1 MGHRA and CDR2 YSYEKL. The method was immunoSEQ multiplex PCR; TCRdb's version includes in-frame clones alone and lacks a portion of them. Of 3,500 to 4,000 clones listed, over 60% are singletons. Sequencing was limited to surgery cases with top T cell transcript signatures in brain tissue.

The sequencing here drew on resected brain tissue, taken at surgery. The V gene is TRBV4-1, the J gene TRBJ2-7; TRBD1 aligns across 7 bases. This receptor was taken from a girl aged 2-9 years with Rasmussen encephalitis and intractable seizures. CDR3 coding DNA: TGCGCCAGCAGCCTGCAACAGGGGTGGCAGGAGCAGTACTTC. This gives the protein CASSLQQGWQEQYF.